The rows below give T cell receptor beta chains drawn from one sample of a study of PD-1 blockade in classical Hodgkin lymphoma. Produced via immunoSEQ multiplex PCR; TCRdb's table is partial and in-frame only. The repertoire holds 85,000 to 90,000 clones, with 90% as singletons. The sequencing used peripheral blood mononuclear cells (PBMCs), collected before the fourth cycle of nivolumab. The receptors were sampled from a human donor with classical Hodgkin lymphoma. CDR3s leave out the opening cysteine and the closing phenylalanine or tryptophan. Some rows mark clone size as missing; the rest say once, few, many or name a class of expanded clone.

j_call v_call clone_size cdr3_aa
TRBJ2-7 TRBV6-6 NA ASSYSDYEQY
TRBJ1-5 TRBV4-3 once ASSQETGSQPQH
TRBJ2-7 TRBV2 once ASSVGRGGEQY
TRBJ1-2 TRBV6-6 NA ASSPGTGRAYGYT
TRBJ2-7 TRBV18 NA ASSPPGLAGVYYEQY
TRBJ1-2 TRBV7-2 NA ASSLGGTGRFSYGYT
TRBJ2-7 TRBV27 NA ASSWASYEQY
TRBJ2-5 TRBV19 NA ASSIDLAGGQETQY
TRBJ1-4 TRBV7-8 NA ATMTGSNEKLF
TRBJ2-7 TRBV21-1 NA ASSKSLGVDEQY
TRBJ2-5 TRBV7-2 NA ASSLEVAGDNGETQY
TRBJ1-3 TRBV7-2 NA ASSPTEGAVGNTIY
TRBJ1-3 TRBV5-1 NA ASTEMGGTIY
TRBJ1-3 TRBV28 NA ASSSTGVGNTIY
TRBJ1-5 TRBV5-5 NA ASSFQGGNQPQH
TRBJ2-3 TRBV10-1 NA ASSESSDTQY
TRBJ2-2 TRBV7-7 NA ASSHTENTGELF
TRBJ1-3 TRBV7-9 NA ASSSYRRISGNTIY
TRBJ1-2 TRBV7-2 NA ASSPQGANGYT
TRBJ1-6 TRBV7-6 NA ASSLARQGYNSPLH
TRBJ2-7 TRBV9 NA ASSAGPLSSYEQY
TRBJ1-1 TRBV28 NA ASSFPGDFGEAF
TRBJ2-3 TRBV11-2 NA ASTSGISGVGDTQY
TRBJ2-1 TRBV4-3 NA ASSQRLEGEQF
TRBJ1-4 TRBV7-7 NA ASSLNRGEKLF
TRBJ2-7 TRBV6-6 NA ASSYSPNEQY
TRBJ1-1 TRBV11-2 NA ASSPLGGTFTEAF
TRBJ1-1 TRBV11-1 NA ASSIDSYTEAF
TRBJ2-2 TRBV4-3 NA ASSQDGWGELF
TRBJ1-1 TRBV19 NA ASRSGGRTEAF
TRBJ2-2 TRBV5-1 once ASSSWDGPPMGTGELF
TRBJ2-3 TRBV4-2 NA ASSQYPGTITDTQY
TRBJ2-4 TRBV9 few ASSGEGDIQY
TRBJ2-3 TRBV9 NA ASSASGRPDTQY
TRBJ1-3 TRBV9 NA ASSVGIGSGNTIY
TRBJ1-1 TRBV29-1 NA SVERDREFSEAF
TRBJ2-2 TRBV5-1 NA ASSLFPGTGTTGELF
TRBJ2-2 TRBV27 NA ARLVGTTGELF
TRBJ1-6 TRBV7-2 NA ASSPAGTVNSPLH
TRBJ2-3 TRBV7-6 NA ASSLELGGGAKDTQY
TRBJ2-3 TRBV7-2 NA ASTPSTDTQY
TRBJ1-2 TRBV6-5 NA ASSYSGLGGYT
TRBJ2-5 TRBV7-9 NA ASSLRGTGEETQY
TRBJ2-7 TRBV6-6 NA ASSYGGQTYEQY
TRBJ2-7 TRBV5-4 NA ASSLPDSSYEQY
TRBJ1-3 TRBV9 NA ASSVGRVYNTIY
TRBJ1-5 TRBV19 NA ASERARNQPQH
TRBJ2-7 TRBV30 NA AWSVRRKNYEQY
TRBJ1-2 TRBV28 NA ASRLDLDRGRSGYT
TRBJ1-2 TRBV4-3 NA ASSLEGGNYGYT
TRBJ1-5 TRBV4-1 NA ASSRDNRDPNPH
TRBJ1-2 TRBV19 NA ASRRNGFDYGYT
TRBJ1-3 TRBV29-1 NA SVEEVSGNTIY
TRBJ2-4 TRBV19 NA ASSTGHNIQY
TRBJ1-1 TRBV19 NA ASSILGANTEAF